What follows are 32 T cell receptor beta chains derived from one specimen sequenced in a study of T cells after yellow fever vaccination. One entry per CDR3 protein, called by TCRdb with MiXCR from the 5' RACE reads. The sample includes around 310,000 distinct CDR3 sequences, about 4% of them seen just once. The input for sequencing was PBMCs, taken 5 days after the yellow fever booster vaccination. These receptors all come from a man aged 18 to 35 who received the YFV17D yellow fever vaccine.

The table lists this clonotype with a few counts. This CDR3 is CASSHLSRYTQYF. DNA of the CDR3: TGTGCCAGCAGCCATTTGTCGAGGTATACGCAGTATTTT. The chain employs TRBV7-3 and TRBJ2-3; D gene unclear. This CDR3 spans 13 amino acids. Germline V lookup: CDR1 SGHTA, CDR2 FQGTGA. With 5 bases removed from V and 7 bases from J, the gap between germline ends came to 13 bases.

This clonotype came up many times. The chain uses TRBV6-1 and TRBJ2-7; D gene uncertain. With 1 base removed from V and 6 bases from J, the gap between germline ends came to 10 bases. This CDR3 is 13 amino acids long. Germline CDR1 is MNHNS and CDR2 is SASEGT. The CDR3 sequence is CASSEGAVLEQYV. CDR3 DNA: TGTGCCAGCAGTGAAGGGGCAGTCCTCGAGCAGTACGTC.

This clonotype was counted only a few times. The rearrangement uses TRBV29-1 and TRBJ1-1; unclear D gene. With 2 bases removed from V and 1 base from J, the gap between germline ends came to 11 bases. This CDR3 contains 14 residues. Germline CDR1 reads SQVTM; CDR2 reads ANQGSEA. For the CDR3, the DNA is TGCAGCGTTGAAAGGATGGGCAAGAACACTGAAGCTTTCTTT. This codes for CSVERMGKNTEAFF.

In nucleotides, the CDR3 is TGTGCCAGCAGCTTAGTTTGGCCAGCTAGTCGGGCCGGGGAGCTGTTTTTT. Translating it yields CASSLVWPASRAGELFF. This chain uses TRBV7-6 with TRBJ2-2; D gene unclear. The CDR3 extends over 17 amino acids. Germline V gene sequence: CDR1 SGHVS, CDR2 FNYEAQ. Trimming pared 1 base from V and 6 bases from J, leaving 18 bases between.

In its sample, this clonotype was seen many times. This chain joins TRBV24-1 and TRBJ2-1, with D hard to call. The V gene lost 3 bases and the J gene lost 7 bases, with 9 bases spanning the gap. This CDR3 is built from 13 residues. Germline V gene sequence: CDR1 KGHDR, CDR2 SFDVKD. CDR3 sequence (DNA): TGTGCCACCAGTGATATCCACGGGAATGAGCAGTTCTTC. Protein sequence: CATSDIHGNEQFF.

This clonotype came up many times. The chain combines TRBV7-3 with TRBJ1-5; no definite D call. Trimming took off 3 bases at V and 6 bases at J, with 15 bases between the two ends. The CDR3 has 15 residues. CDR1 is SGHTA, CDR2 FQGTGA, per germline. CDR3 residues: CASSFPVEGVQPQHF. Written as DNA, the CDR3 is TGTGCCAGCAGCTTCCCGGTGGAGGGCGTTCAGCCCCAGCATTTT. The whole variable domain, filled in from reference TRBV7-3 and TRBJ1-5, reads GAGVSQTPSNKVTEKGKYVELRCDPISGHTALYWYRQSLGQGPEFLIYFQGTGAADDSGLPNDRFFAVRPEGSVSTLKIQRTERGDSAVYLCASSFPVEGVQPQHFGDGTRLSIL.

The chain joins TRBV7-2 to TRBJ1-3; D uncertain. V was shortened by 6 bases and J by 4 bases, with 10 bases between the two germline ends. The CDR3 has 13 amino acids. The germline V gene encodes CDR1 SGHTA and CDR2 FQGNSA. The CDR3 sequence: CASSVGLGNTIYF. The CDR3 nucleotides are TGTGCCAGCAGTGTGGGGTTAGGAAACACCATATATTTT.

The V call is TRBV18, the J call TRBJ2-7; D gene unclear. V gave up 3 bases and J gave up 7 bases, with 13 bases separating them. The germline CDR1 and CDR2 sequences are KGHSH and LQKENI. CDR3 length equals 13 residues. The CDR3 sequence: CASSPTPGREQYV. CDR3 sequence (DNA): TGTGCCAGCTCACCGACCCCGGGTCGGGAGCAGTACGTC.

In this sample, this clonotype turned up a few times. V is TRBV7-9 and J is TRBJ2-3; 8 bases line up with TRBD2. The germline CDR1 and CDR2 sequences are SEHNR and FQNEAQ (reference sequence). J gave up 1 base and V 5 bases, and 8 bases lay outside the gene matches. The CDR3 length is 16 residues. CDR3 residues: CASSPTRGGGTDTQYF. In DNA form, the CDR3 reads TGTGCCAGCAGCCCCACTCGGGGGGGTGGCACAGATACGCAGTATTTT.

V is TRBV7-8 and J is TRBJ1-2; D unclear. CDR1 SGHVS and CDR2 FQNEAQ come from the germline V gene. V dropped 1 base and J dropped 2 bases, with 11 bases sitting between them. There are 15 residues in the CDR3. The CDR3 DNA follows: TGTGCCAGCAGCTTAGACTGGGAGGGAAACTATGGCTACACCTTC. This codes for CASSLDWEGNYGYTF. The full variable domain, rest sourced from reference TRBV7-8 and TRBJ1-2, is GAGVSQSPRYKVAKRGQDVALRCDPISGHVSLFWYQQALGQGPEFLTYFQNEAQLDKSGLPSDRFFAERPEGSVSTLKIQRTQQEDSAVYLCASSLDWEGNYGYTFGSGTRLTVV.

This clonotype has just a few counts. The chain is built from TRBV5-1 and TRBJ2-5; D remains ambiguous. V was cut by 0 bases and J by 4 bases, with 4 bases left in between. CDR3 length equals 12 residues. The germline V gene has CDR1 SGHRS and CDR2 YFSETQ. This CDR3 is CASSLDVETQYF. As DNA, the CDR3 is TGCGCCAGCAGCTTGGACGTAGAGACCCAGTACTTC.

This clonotype has only a few counts. The chain recombines TRBV4-1 with TRBJ1-5; TRBD1 might be the D (6 bases). The CDR3 contains 14 residues. V lost 2 bases, J lost 8 bases, and 13 bases lay in between. Germline V CDR1 and CDR2: MGHRA, YSYEKL. As DNA, the CDR3 is TGCGCCAGCAGCCAATTCCAGGGGAGCGAGCCCCAGCATTTT. Its protein product is CASSQFQGSEPQHF.

V and J are TRBV12-3 or TRBV12-4 and TRBJ1-3, with D uncertain. This CDR3 is 14 amino acids long. Trimming took 4 bases from V and 7 from J, leaving 14 bases between them. CDR3 sequence reads: CASSSPGGENTIYF. CDR3 nucleotide sequence: TGTGCCAGCAGTTCCCCCGGCGGGGAGAACACCATATATTTT.

This clonotype appeared many times. The chain is built from TRBV29-1 and TRBJ2-3; 7 positions agree with TRBD1. Trimming took 8 bases from V and 0 from J; bases not matched to a gene: 11. The germline gives CDR1 SQVTM, CDR2 ANQGSEA. CDR3 length: 15 amino acids. CDR3 sequence (DNA): TGCAGCACAATCGACAGGGCACCTAGCACAGATACGCAGTATTTT. Amino acids: CSTIDRAPSTDTQYF.

This clonotype was seen a few times. The V and J genes are TRBV6-6 and TRBJ1-2, with 7 bases lining up with TRBD1. The CDR3 has 17 amino acids. V shed 1 base, J shed 4 bases, and the junction held 12 bases outside the gene matches. From germline, CDR1 is MNHNY and CDR2 SVGAGI (reference sequence). The CDR3 sequence: CASSYFRYPTGLYGYTF. The CDR3 DNA reads as TGTGCCAGCAGTTACTTTAGATATCCGACAGGGCTCTATGGCTACACCTTC.

There are a few counts of this clonotype. The V call is TRBV11-2, the J call TRBJ2-1, with D perhaps assigned TRBD1 or TRBD2 (6 bases each). Germline loops: CDR1 SGHAT, CDR2 FQNNGV. V was shortened by 5 bases and J by 6 bases, with 14 bases between the two germline ends. The CDR3 runs to 14 residues. CDR3 sequence: CASSRGRGSNEQFF. CDR3 in DNA: TGTGCCAGCAGCCGGGGGCGCGGTTCCAATGAGCAGTTCTTC. The entire variable domain, with the rest obtained from reference TRBV11-2 and TRBJ2-1, is as follows: EAGVAQSPRYKIIEKRQSVAFWCNPISGHATLYWYQQILGQGPKLLIQFQNNGVVDDSQLPKDRFSAERLKGVDSTLKIQPAKLEDSAVYLCASSRGRGSNEQFFGPGTRLTVL.

This clonotype was seen ten or more times. This chain uses TRBV10-3 with TRBJ2-3, with unresolved D. Germline V gives CDR1 ENHRY, CDR2 SYGVKD. The V gene lost 3 bases and the J gene lost 6 bases, with 13 bases spanning the gap. This CDR3 has 14 residues. CDR3 sequence reads: CAISEGSSVDTQYF. As DNA, the CDR3 is TGTGCCATCAGTGAAGGGTCGTCCGTGGATACGCAGTATTTT.

The table lists this clonotype with a few counts. The chain links TRBV7-9 to TRBJ2-3; 7 positions match TRBD2. The J segment lost 1 base and the V segment lost 4 bases, leaving 8 bases of the junction unmatched. Looked up from germline, CDR1 is SEHNR and CDR2 is FQNEAQ (reference sequence). The CDR3 runs 16 residues. The CDR3 loop reads CASSSQTSLGTDTQYF. The CDR3 DNA reads as TGTGCCAGCAGCTCCCAGACTAGCTTGGGCACAGATACGCAGTATTTT.

J is TRBJ2-1 and V is TRBV7-9, with 8 bases identical to TRBD1. The germline CDR1 and CDR2 sequences are SEHNR and FQNEAQ (reference sequence). The CDR3 length is 14 residues. V lost 3 bases, J lost 10 bases, and 8 bases stayed unmatched. CDR3 in DNA: TGTGCCAGCAGCTTGGGCAGGGGGCTTTTAGAGCAGTTCTTC. Amino acid sequence: CASSLGRGLLEQFF.

This clonotype was counted between two and nine times. This rearrangement joins TRBV5-1 to TRBJ2-3; TRBD1 might be the D (6 bases). With 0 bases removed from V and 3 bases from J, the gap between germline ends came to 8 bases. The CDR3 runs to 14 residues. The germline CDR1 and CDR2 sequences are SGHRS and YFSETQ. The CDR3 nucleotides are TGCGCCAGCAGCTTGGACCAGGGGACAGATACGCAGTATTTT. Amino acid sequence: CASSLDQGTDTQYF.

J is TRBJ2-3 and V is TRBV5-4; a possible D gene is TRBD2 (5 bases). CDR3 length: 15 residues. Trimming stripped 3 bases from V and 6 bases from J, with 17 bases between. Germline-derived CDR1 and CDR2 are SGHNT and YYREEE (reference sequence). In nucleotides, the CDR3 is TGTGCCAGCAGCTCCTCGGGGTTTTTAGGGGATACGCAGTATTTT. Encoded protein: CASSSSGFLGDTQYF.

This clonotype has at least ten counts. The V call is TRBV5-1, the J call TRBJ2-1; 10 nucleotides line up with TRBD2. V shed 0 bases, J shed 4 bases, and the junction held 13 bases outside the gene matches. Germline V gives CDR1 SGHRS, CDR2 YFSETQ. This CDR3 comprises 19 residues. The CDR3 spells CASSLARLAGGPTYNEQFF. The CDR3 region has the DNA TGCGCCAGCAGCTTGGCCCGATTAGCGGGGGGTCCAACATACAATGAGCAGTTCTTC.

This clonotype was counted between two and nine times. The chain joins TRBV12-3 or TRBV12-4 to TRBJ1-2; D is perhaps TRBD1 (6 bases). The CDR3 contains 14 residues. V lost 6 bases and J 2 bases, leaving 13 bases between the germline ends. CDR3 protein: CASRNREANYGYTF. CDR3 in DNA: TGTGCCAGCAGGAACAGGGAGGCCAACTATGGCTACACCTTC.

This clonotype has at least ten counts. The chain recombines TRBV7-2 with TRBJ1-1; no firm D call. The ends were cut back, 3 bases at V and 0 bases at J, with 11 bases in the middle. Germline CDR1 and CDR2: SGHTA and FQGNSA. The CDR3 is 15 residues long. The CDR3, as DNA: TGTGCCAGCAGCTTGGGTAGCGGCATGAACACTGAAGCTTTCTTT. This translates into CASSLGSGMNTEAFF.

J is TRBJ2-1 and V is TRBV4-3, with 12 bases aligning to TRBD1. This CDR3 spans 15 amino acids. CDR1 is LGHNA and CDR2 is YSLEER in the germline V gene. With 2 bases clipped from V and 8 bases from J, the junction kept 4 bases outside the gene matches. For the CDR3, the DNA is TGCGCCAGCAGCCAACCGGGACAGGGGGCATATGAGCAGTTCTTC. This codes for CASSQPGQGAYEQFF.

This chain links TRBV5-1 with TRBJ1-4; weak D call: TRBD1 (5 bases). Trimming removed 2 bases from V and 0 bases from J, with 11 bases in between. Germline CDR1 is SGHRS and CDR2 is YFSETQ. The CDR3 spans 16 residues. The CDR3 spells CASSFATAATNEKLFF. In nucleotides, the CDR3 is TGCGCCAGCAGCTTCGCGACAGCAGCAACTAATGAAAAACTGTTTTTT.

This clonotype was observed at least ten times. The chain links TRBV12-3 or TRBV12-4 to TRBJ2-1; 7 bases match TRBD1. V was pared by 6 bases and J by 2 bases, with 7 bases of the junction left unmatched. The CDR3 length is 15 residues. CDR3 loop: CASSYDRVAYNEQFF. The CDR3 DNA sequence: TGTGCCAGCAGCTATGACAGGGTTGCCTACAATGAGCAGTTCTTC.

This clonotype appeared many times. V is TRBV6-2 or TRBV6-3 and J is TRBJ2-5; 15 nucleotides agree with TRBD2. CDR3 size: 18 residues. The germline gives CDR1 MNHEY, CDR2 SVGEGT. With 6 bases clipped from V and 2 bases from J, the junction kept 10 bases outside the gene matches. For the CDR3, the DNA is TGTGCCAGCAGCCCCGGACTAGCGGGGGGGCAGCGGCAAGAGACCCAGTACTTC. Its protein is CASSPGLAGGQRQETQYF.

This clonotype was seen more than once but under ten times. The V gene is TRBV20-1, the J gene TRBJ1-2; D is perhaps TRBD1 (5 bases). Germline V gene data show CDR1 as DFQATT and CDR2 as SNEGSKA (reference sequence). Trimming cost V 5 bases and J 2 bases, with 15 bases left between them. The CDR3 is 14 amino acids. The CDR3 region is CSADAGTSNYGYTF. CDR3 DNA: TGCAGTGCTGACGCCGGGACCTCCAACTATGGCTACACCTTC.

This chain links TRBV3-1 with TRBJ2-7; no clear D gene. Trimming removed 5 bases from V and 3 bases from J, with 8 bases in between. This CDR3 contains 12 residues. CDR1 and CDR2 from the germline V gene are LGHDT and YNNKEL (reference sequence). The DNA of the CDR3 is TGTGCCAGCAGCGGGATACTCTACGAGCAGTACTTC. Amino acid sequence: CASSGILYEQYF.

This rearrangement joins TRBV11-1 to TRBJ1-1; D is undetermined. Germline-derived CDR1 and CDR2 are SGHAT and FQDESV (reference sequence). V lost 0 bases and J 5 bases, leaving 13 bases between the germline ends. CDR3 length: 15 residues. The CDR3 coding sequence is TGTGCCAGCAGCTTAGCTGCCTCGGCGGGGACTGAAGCTTTCTTT. Translation: CASSLAASAGTEAFF.

This clonotype was found many times. The chain links TRBV7-2 to TRBJ1-6; TRBD1 matches 9 bases. This CDR3 region has 14 residues. Germline V gene data show CDR1 as SGHTA and CDR2 as FQGNSA. V lost 6 bases, J lost 13 bases, and 10 bases stayed unmatched. CDR3: CASSTRDRAYPLHF. CDR3 nucleotides: TGTGCCAGCAGTACCCGGGACAGGGCTTACCCCCTCCACTTT. Complete variable domain (other parts from reference TRBV7-2 and TRBJ1-6): GAGVSQSPSNKVTEKGKDVELRCDPISGHTALYWYRQSLGQGLEFLIYFQGNSAPDKSGLPSDRFSAERTGGSVSTLTIQRTQQEDSAVYLCASSTRDRAYPLHFGNGTRLTVT.